Following are 20 T cell receptor beta chains from one sample sequenced in a study of T cells in Graves' hyperthyroidism and ophthalmopathy. Using RNA transcripts as the source, TCR beta CDR3 regions were amplified. When the TCR CDR3 underwent first-round RT-PCR, the HTBI primer set was used. TCRdb called the multiplex PCR reads again in MiXCR, with one record for every CDR3 protein. The sample yields approximately 400,000 distinct CDR3 sequences, approximately 17% seen once. The sequencing sample was made of blood. The receptors were sampled from a man younger than 35 with Graves' ophthalmopathy.

This clonotype was seen at least ten times. This rearrangement joins TRBV12-3 or TRBV12-4 to TRBJ2-1; D is uncertain. Trimming left V 2 bases short and J 2 bases short, with 7 bases between. This CDR3 is built from 14 residues. For the CDR3, the DNA is TGTGCCAGCAGTTTAATCACACCCTACAATGAGCAGTTCTTC. The encoded protein is CASSLITPYNEQFF.

J is TRBJ2-1 and V is TRBV3-1; 8 bases are shared with TRBD2. This CDR3 spans 17 amino acids. V lost 4 bases to trimming and J lost 0 bases; unmatched junction nucleotides: 8. Germline V gives CDR1 LGHDT, CDR2 YNNKEL (reference sequence). The CDR3: CASSLTGTRSSYNEQFF. In DNA, the CDR3 is TGTGCCAGCAGCCTCACCGGGACTAGAAGCTCCTACAATGAGCAGTTCTTC.

CDR3 bases: TGTGCCAGCAGCTTATTAGGTGGGCCAACTCAAGAGACCCAGTACTTC. This encodes CASSLLGGPTQETQYF. The chain joins TRBV7-6 to TRBJ2-5; D call uncertain. The germline V gene has CDR1 SGHVS and CDR2 FNYEAQ. This CDR3 region has 16 residues. V was trimmed by 2 bases and J by 2 bases, leaving 15 bases between them.

This clonotype occurred once. This chain connects TRBV7-8 to TRBJ2-7, with 7 bases lining up with TRBD1. The trim removed 2 bases at V and 6 bases at J, leaving 10 bases unmatched. CDR3 length equals 15 residues. In germline, CDR1 is SGHVS, CDR2 FQNEAQ. The CDR3 sequence: CASSLPDRPMGEQYF. The CDR3 nucleotides are TGTGCCAGCAGCTTACCGGACAGGCCCATGGGCGAGCAGTACTTC.

The J gene is TRBJ1-5, the V gene TRBV14; no clear D. CDR3 length equals 13 residues. In germline, CDR1 is SGHDN, CDR2 FVKESK. V gave up 4 bases and J gave up 0 bases, with 4 bases separating them. CDR3 sequence (DNA): TGTGCCAGCAGCCTTTATAGCAATCAGCCCCAGCATTTT. It translates to CASSLYSNQPQHF.

This clonotype appeared a few times. The CDR3, as DNA: TGCGCCAGCAGCCTCAGAGGTGGGGATGAGCAGTTCTTC. The encoded protein is CASSLRGGDEQFF. The V gene is TRBV4-1, the J gene TRBJ2-1; D is uncertain. From germline, CDR1 is MGHRA and CDR2 YSYEKL. V gave up 4 bases and J gave up 8 bases, with 12 bases separating them. This CDR3 region has 13 residues.

The chain is built from TRBV6-2 or TRBV6-3 and TRBJ2-1; no definite D call. Deletions cut 7 bases from V and 0 bases from J, with 25 bases between. CDR3 size: 19 residues. Germline CDR1 is MNHEY and CDR2 is SVGEGT. CDR3 sequence (DNA): TGTGCCAGCACCCTACGATTAGGTGGGTCCCCCCACTCCTACAATGAGCAGTTCTTC. Translation gives CASTLRLGGSPHSYNEQFF.

This clonotype was seen many times. The rearrangement uses TRBV11-2 and TRBJ2-1; 14 positions match TRBD2. The CDR3 extends over 15 amino acids. Germline V gene data show CDR1 as SGHAT and CDR2 as FQNNGV. The junction had 5 bases not matched to a gene; V was cut back by 5 bases and J by 8 bases. CDR3 in amino acids: CASSPGTSGGHEQFF. In DNA form, the CDR3 reads TGTGCCAGCAGCCCCGGGACTAGCGGGGGACATGAGCAGTTCTTC.

This clonotype came up a few times. V usage is TRBV20-1 and J usage is TRBJ2-1; D call uncertain. V shed 4 bases and J shed 3 bases, with 16 bases lying between them. From germline, CDR1 is DFQATT and CDR2 SNEGSKA (reference sequence). This CDR3 is built from 15 residues. As DNA, the CDR3 is TGCAGTGCTAATTTTCTAGGTGAATTCTACAATGAGCAGTTCTTC. Its protein is CSANFLGEFYNEQFF.

This clonotype was seen a few times. The V call is TRBV6-1, the J call TRBJ2-6; D may be TRBD1 or TRBD2 (5 bases each). The CDR3 contains 15 residues. V lost 2 bases and J lost 4, with 9 bases in between. The germline V gene has CDR1 MNHNS and CDR2 SASEGT. CDR3 residues: CASSELGAGANVLTF. The DNA for the CDR3 is TGTGCCAGCAGTGAACTCGGGGCGGGGGCCAACGTCCTGACTTTC.

V is TRBV10-2 and J is TRBJ1-2; 7 bases align to TRBD1. J lost 2 bases, V lost 5 bases, and 8 bases had no gene match. The germline CDR1 and CDR2 sequences are WSHSY and SAAADI. The CDR3 has 15 amino acids. The CDR3 loop reads CASSNLPQGNYGYTF. CDR3 DNA sequence: TGCGCCAGCAGTAACCTCCCACAGGGGAACTATGGCTACACCTTC.

There are many counts of this clonotype. This chain joins TRBV27 and TRBJ1-2; no definite D call. This CDR3 is 10 amino acids long. V was clipped by 9 bases and J by 11 bases, with 13 bases between them. The germline CDR1 and CDR2 sequences are MNHEY and SMNVEV (reference sequence). CDR3 sequence reads: CARGGLTYTF. The CDR3, as DNA: TGTGCCAGAGGCGGATTAACTTACACCTTC.

This clonotype was counted many times. CDR3 sequence: CASSSPGETQYF. The CDR3 nucleotides are TGTGCCAGCAGTTCCCCTGGGGAGACCCAGTACTTC. The J gene is TRBJ2-5, the V gene TRBV7-9, with unresolved D. V was pared by 6 bases and J by 5 bases, with 10 bases between. This CDR3 region has 12 residues. Germline values: CDR1 SEHNR, CDR2 FQNEAQ (reference sequence).

The chain links TRBV18 to TRBJ2-1, with D perhaps TRBD1 (6 bases). Germline-derived CDR1 and CDR2 are KGHSH and LQKENI. Trimming took 5 bases from V and 8 from J, leaving 13 bases between them. CDR3 length equals 13 residues. This CDR3 is CASSLNRDHEQFF. The DNA of the CDR3 is TGTGCCAGCTCATTGAACAGGGACCATGAGCAGTTCTTC.

V usage is TRBV5-1 and J usage is TRBJ2-1; no clear D gene. The CDR3 is made up of 14 amino acids. Germline CDR1 is SGHRS and CDR2 is YFSETQ. Trimming cost V 3 bases and J 2 bases, with 9 bases left between them. The CDR3 region has the DNA TGCGCCAGCAGCTCATCAGTGACCTACAATGAGCAGTTCTTC. This gives the protein CASSSSVTYNEQFF. Filled out from reference TRBV5-1 and TRBJ2-1, the complete variable domain reads KAGVTQTPRYLIKTRGQQVTLSCSPISGHRSVSWYQQTPGQGLQFLFEYFSETQRNKGNFPGRFSGRQFSNSRSEMNVSTLELGDSALYLCASSSSVTYNEQFFGPGTRLTVL.

The sample holds many counts of this clonotype. The chain carries TRBV7-9 and TRBJ2-1, with TRBD1 matching 8 bases. Per the germline V gene, CDR1 is SEHNR and CDR2 is FQNEAQ (reference sequence). V trimming: 0 bases; J trimming: 7 bases; junction bases outside the gene matches: 8. The CDR3 is made up of 16 amino acids. For the CDR3, the DNA is TGTGCCAGCAGCTTAGCTCCAGGGGGCCTTATTAATGAGCAGTTCTTC. Translating gives CASSLAPGGLINEQFF.

This clonotype was counted at least ten times. CDR3 amino acids: CSAPRSQTYEQYF. The CDR3 DNA reads TGCAGTGCCCCGCGAAGCCAAACCTACGAGCAGTACTTC. V is TRBV20-1 and J is TRBJ2-7; D gene unclear. The CDR3 is made up of 13 amino acids. V was shortened by 6 bases and J by 2 bases, with 14 bases between the two germline ends. CDR1 is DFQATT and CDR2 is SNEGSKA in the germline V gene (reference sequence).

This clonotype was seen at least ten times. The chain combines TRBV24-1 with TRBJ1-1; D perhaps matches TRBD1 (6 bases). Looked up from germline, CDR1 is KGHDR and CDR2 is SFDVKD. This CDR3 region has 15 residues. The ends were cut back, 0 bases at V and 3 bases at J, with 10 bases in the middle. This CDR3 is CATSDLGGQDTEAFF. The CDR3 DNA follows: TGTGCCACCAGTGATTTGGGGGGGCAAGACACTGAAGCTTTCTTT.

At least ten counts were recorded for this clonotype. This chain joins TRBV27 and TRBJ2-7; the D is unclear. The CDR3 is made up of 14 amino acids. The V end lost 5 bases, the J end lost 0 bases, and 11 bases lay between the germline ends. Germline values: CDR1 MNHEY, CDR2 SMNVEV (reference sequence). The CDR3 sequence: CASSQPSFSYEQYF. In nucleotides, the CDR3 is TGTGCCAGCAGTCAGCCGAGCTTCTCCTACGAGCAGTACTTC.

The V call is TRBV19, the J call TRBJ1-2; 8 bases match TRBD1. The CDR3 totals 14 residues. From germline, CDR1 is LNHDA and CDR2 SQIVND (reference sequence). J was trimmed by 8 bases and V by 8 bases; bases with no gene match: 13. In nucleotides, the CDR3 is TGTGCCAGTCGCTTCCAGGGGGCCGGCGGGGGCTACACCTTC. Translated, it gives CASRFQGAGGGYTF.